The 12 T cell receptor beta chains below all came from one sample that was sequenced in a study of T cells in women clearing cervical HPV infection (dated by TCRdb to between 2017 and 2018). Library method: the immunoSEQ multiplex PCR assay. The table was pulled from immuneACCESS by TCRdb, which kept in-frame rearrangements only. Such tables lose some clones; where checked, under half of the loss comes from unresolved V genes, and the rest has no known cause. The table of this sample itemizes about 39,000 clones. Of the sample, around 5.8% is held by the ten largest clones. The sample comprised blood buffy coat. These receptors were taken from a woman between 18 and 70 years old with a cervical HPV16 infection that either progressed to CIN3+ or cleared (not recorded which).

Notes on this clone: The read ends 3 residues early relative to the CDR3; the germline J gene fills the gap. V is TRBV29-1 and J is TRBJ2-3; tentatively, D is TRBD2 (5 bases). V lost 0 bases to trimming and J lost 5 bases, with 9 bases between them. The CDR3 has 13 residues. The germline CDR1 and CDR2 sequences are SQVTM and ANQGSEA. The CDR3 region is CSVEERAGDTQYF. CDR3 bases read: TGCAGCGTTGAAGAGAGGGCCGGAGATACG.

Concerning this clone: The read finishes 3 residues shy of the CDR3 end, and the germline J gene is used to complete it. The rearrangement uses TRBV11-3 and TRBJ2-3, with 8 bases identical to TRBD2. The germline CDR1 and CDR2 sequences are SGHNT and YENEEA. Trimming took 5 bases from V and 1 from J; bases not matched to a gene: 5. The CDR3 sequence is 15 residues long. The CDR3 loop reads CASSVNGGGTDTQYF. Partial CDR3 DNA: TGTGCCAGCAGCGTAAACGGGGGGGGCACAGATACG.

As regards this clone: The sequence runs out 3 residues before the end of the CDR3; the remainder is reconstructed from the germline J gene. The J gene is TRBJ2-7, the V gene TRBV28; 8 bases fit TRBD1. Germline V gene sequence: CDR1 MDHEN, CDR2 SYDVKM. The CDR3 is 15 residues long. The J segment lost 2 bases and the V segment lost 2 bases, leaving 5 bases of the junction unmatched. CDR3 DNA, as far as it was read: TGTGCCAGCAGTTTACCGGCAGGGGGCACCTACGAG. This translates into CASSLPAGGTYE. The full CDR3 reads CASSLPAGGTYEQYF.

About this clone: The CDR3 is cut off 3 residues early in the read; its end comes from the germline J gene. This chain joins TRBV12-3 or TRBV12-4 and TRBJ2-7; a weak D match, TRBD2 (5 bases). This CDR3 is 14 amino acids long. The ends were cut back, 6 bases at V and 0 bases at J, with 12 bases in the middle. The CDR3 loop is CASRSTSSSYEQYF. The CDR3 DNA, read in part, is TGTGCCAGCAGGAGTACTAGTAGCTCCTACGAG.

A note on this clone: The CDR3 end is not reached by the read, which stops 3 residues before it; the germline J gene fills it in. The chain joins TRBV5-1 to TRBJ2-6; tentative D call: TRBD1 (6 bases). The CDR3 consists of 15 residues. V shed 2 bases and J shed 2 bases, with 8 bases lying between them. CDR1 is SGHRS, CDR2 YFSETQ, per germline. The CDR3 DNA, read in part, is TGCGCCAGCAGCTTACAGGGAGCTGGGGCCAACGTC. This gives the protein CASSLQGAGANV. Given in full, the CDR3 is CASSLQGAGANVLTF.

A word on this clone: The sequenced fragment ends 3 residues before the CDR3 boundary, so the rest is inferred from the germline J gene. The chain has TRBV7-3 and TRBJ2-3; weak D call: TRBD1 (5 bases). V lost 1 base and J 0 bases, leaving 11 bases between the germline ends. The length of the CDR3 is 16 residues. Germline V gene lookup returns CDR1 SGHTA and CDR2 FQGTGA. Partial CDR3 DNA: TGTGCCAGCAGCTTAAGGGCAGGGAAGAGCACAGATACG. Translated, it gives CASSLRAGKSTDT. The full CDR3 is CASSLRAGKSTDTQYF.

The sequenced CDR3 bases are TGCAGCGCTCAAGATGGGGGCAACGGAAAA. This sequence encodes CSAQDGGNGK. The complete CDR3 reads CSAQDGGNGKLFF. The chain carries TRBV29-1 and TRBJ1-4, with TRBD1 as a possible D gene (6 bases). The read comes to an end 3 residues before the CDR3 does, leaving the germline J gene to fill in the end. Germline V gives CDR1 SQVTM, CDR2 ANQGSEA. The CDR3 covers 13 residues. Trimming took off 7 bases at V and 10 bases at J, with 19 bases between the two ends.

To note about this clone: The read gets to within 3 residues of the CDR3 end, and the germline J gene fills in the rest. The V call is TRBV20-1, the J call TRBJ2-4; tentatively, D is TRBD1 (5 bases). CDR1 DFQATT and CDR2 SNEGSKA come from the germline V gene (reference sequence). The CDR3 is 15 residues long. Between the trimmed V and J ends, which lost 6 bases and 0 bases, there was a span of 15 bases. Incomplete CDR3 DNA: TGCAGTGCACTGACAGAACTCCTAGCCAAAAACATT. Residues: CSALTELLAKNI. The entire CDR3 protein reads CSALTELLAKNIQYF.

As to this clone: The CDR3 end falls 3 residues outside the read, so it is completed with the germline J gene. The gene calls are TRBV10-3 and TRBJ2-5; 10 positions agree with TRBD2. J gave up 4 bases and V 7 bases, and 9 bases lay outside the gene matches. Per the germline V gene, CDR1 is ENHRY and CDR2 is SYGVKD. The CDR3 sequence is 15 residues long. CDR3 residues: CAIKSGRAESETQYF. CDR3 DNA (partial): TGTGCCATCAAGAGCGGGAGGGCCGAATCAGAGACC.

The chain's CDR3 is CASRPGLAGTDTYTF. The CDR3 bases that were read are TGTGCCTCCCGACCGGGACTAGCTGGCACAGATACC. The rearrangement links TRBV30 to TRBJ1-2; D is possibly TRBD1 (5 bases). The missing CDR3 end, 3 residues past where the read stops, is filled in from the germline J gene. Germline V gives CDR1 GTSNPN, CDR2 SVGIG (reference sequence). The CDR3 extends over 15 amino acids.

As to this clone: Compared with germline, one end of the junction differs, possibly owing to a read error. With the read ending 3 residues before the CDR3 end, the germline J gene is used to fill in that end. The rearrangement joins TRBV7-2 to TRBJ2-3, with a tentative D call TRBD1 (5 bases). From germline, CDR1 is SGHTA and CDR2 FQGNSA. The CDR3 is made up of 13 amino acids. The sequenced part of the CDR3 DNA is TGTGCTAGCAGCCCCGACAGAAAAGAGACG. This sequence encodes CASSPDRKET. In full, the CDR3 is CASSPDRKETQYF.

With respect to this clone: The read ends 3 residues before the CDR3 terminus; that terminus is restored from the germline J gene. The J gene is TRBJ2-7, the V gene TRBV18, with D perhaps TRBD1 (5 bases). The CDR3 covers 14 residues. Germline V lookup: CDR1 KGHSH, CDR2 LQKENI. The germline V and J ends were trimmed by 3 bases and 5 bases, with 14 bases remaining between them. CDR3 region: CASSPSSGFNEQYF. CDR3 DNA (partial): TGTGCCAGCTCACCGAGTTCAGGGTTTAACGAG.